Each of the 21 T cell receptor beta chains below was sequenced from the same sample in a study of blood T cells in healthy people across ages. Together with a sample-barcoded 5' primer, a J-beta primer mix was included in a second PCR lasting about 7 to 12 cycles. One entry per CDR3 protein, called by TCRdb with MiXCR from the 5' RACE reads. The sample lists hundreds of thousands of distinct CDR3 sequences; 32% were seen once. The source material was blood. These receptors came from an elderly woman in good health.

This chain uses TRBV6-2 or TRBV6-3 with TRBJ1-2; 7 bases are shared with TRBD1. V shed 6 bases and J 2 bases; nucleotides not matched to a gene: 6. CDR3 length equals 14 residues. CDR1 and CDR2 (germline): MNHEY, SVGEGT. The CDR3 sequence: CASRGQRDNYGYTF. The CDR3 DNA sequence: TGTGCCAGCAGGGGACAGCGAGACAACTATGGCTACACCTTC.

This clonotype was observed many times. The chain uses TRBV20-1 and TRBJ2-5, with a weak D call TRBD2 (5 bases). V dropped 6 bases and J dropped 4 bases, with 15 bases sitting between them. CDR1 is DFQATT, CDR2 SNEGSKA, per germline (reference sequence). This CDR3 region has 13 residues. CDR3 coding DNA: TGCAGTGCCGGCCGGGGATTGTCAGAGACCCAGTACTTC. As protein: CSAGRGLSETQYF.

This clonotype showed up many times. This chain uses TRBV2 with TRBJ2-1; possible D gene TRBD1, 5 bases. V lost 3 bases and J 10 bases, leaving 10 bases between the germline ends. The CDR3 runs 12 residues. From germline, CDR1 is SNHLY and CDR2 FYNNEI. This CDR3 reads CASSDPAGEQFF. CDR3 coding DNA: TGTGCCAGCAGTGATCCAGCAGGGGAGCAGTTCTTC.

V is TRBV7-2 and J is TRBJ2-5; 9 nucleotides agree with TRBD1. CDR1 is SGHTA, CDR2 FQGNSA, per germline. The CDR3 runs 17 residues. J was trimmed by 5 bases and V by 5 bases; bases with no gene match: 15. The CDR3 bases are TGTGCCAGCAGCCCCAACCCGGGACAGGGTGTGCAGGAGACCCAGTACTTC. Translating it yields CASSPNPGQGVQETQYF.

This clonotype was found once. The chain joins TRBV7-8 to TRBJ2-1; D ambiguous. V lost 1 base and J 10 bases, leaving 14 bases between the germline ends. The germline V gene has CDR1 SGHVS and CDR2 FQNEAQ. This CDR3 contains 14 residues. DNA of the CDR3: TGTGCCAGCAGCTTAGGGGTCCGCGTCTACGAGCAGTTCTTC. Translating gives CASSLGVRVYEQFF.

This chain links TRBV5-1 with TRBJ2-5; a weak D match, TRBD2 (6 bases). There are 14 residues in the CDR3. Between the trimmed V and J ends, which lost 2 bases and 5 bases, there was a span of 13 bases. CDR1 is SGHRS and CDR2 is YFSETQ in the germline V gene. The CDR3 spells CASSFEGGRETQYF. DNA of the CDR3: TGCGCCAGCAGCTTCGAGGGAGGTCGGGAGACCCAGTACTTC.

A few counts support this clonotype. The chain joins TRBV7-2 to TRBJ2-2; tentative D call: TRBD2 (6 bases). Germline values: CDR1 SGHTA, CDR2 FQGNSA. The CDR3 consists of 15 residues. Trimming cost V 8 bases and J 0 bases, with 13 bases left between them. In DNA form, the CDR3 reads TGTGCCAGCCGCGTCGGGGGTCCGAACACCGGGGAGCTGTTTTTT. Its protein product is CASRVGGPNTGELFF.

The chain combines TRBV7-3 with TRBJ2-4; D uncertain. CDR1 is SGHTA, CDR2 FQGTGA, per germline. V was shortened by 1 base and J by 13 bases, with 14 bases between the two germline ends. This CDR3 region has 13 residues. The CDR3 protein is CASSLNGYSEQYF. In DNA form, the CDR3 reads TGTGCCAGCAGCTTAAATGGATACAGTGAGCAGTACTTC.

Comments on this clonotype: A read error may be the cause here, since a much bigger clone is one base away. The chain links TRBV9 to TRBJ2-7; the match to TRBD2 covers 15 bases. Germline V gene data show CDR1 as SGDLS and CDR2 as YYNGEE. The ends lost 2 bases at V and 4 bases at J; junction bases unmatched: 4. CDR3 length: 16 residues. CDR3 residues: CASSVTGTSGGYEQYV. CDR3 DNA: TGTGCCAGCAGCGTCACCGGGACTAGCGGGGGGTACGAGCAGTACGTC.

The chain is built from TRBV7-2 and TRBJ2-5, with D perhaps matching TRBD1 (6 bases). CDR1 is SGHTA, CDR2 FQGNSA, per germline. V lost 4 bases and J 5 bases, leaving 14 bases between the germline ends. This CDR3 comprises 14 residues. For the CDR3, the DNA is TGTGCCAGCAGCTGCCAACAGGGTTGGGAGACCCAGTACTTC. Encoded protein: CASSCQQGWETQYF.

This clonotype was detected many times. V is TRBV7-2 and J is TRBJ2-5; 9 nucleotides match TRBD2. CDR3 size: 13 residues. V shed 2 bases and J 11 bases; nucleotides not matched to a gene: 6. Per the germline V gene, CDR1 is SGHTA and CDR2 is FQGNSA. For the CDR3, the DNA is TGTGCCAGCAGCTTATGGCGGGGGGGTGAGCAGTACTTC. Translated, it gives CASSLWRGGEQYF.

This clonotype was seen a few times. The rearrangement links TRBV28 to TRBJ2-3; D is unclear. The CDR3 length is 13 residues. Trimming removed 10 bases at V and 5 bases at J, with 16 bases between. CDR1 MDHEN and CDR2 SYDVKM come from the germline V gene. The CDR3 here is CATQFSGVDTQYF. The CDR3, as DNA: TGTGCCACTCAGTTTAGTGGCGTAGATACGCAGTATTTT.

This clonotype has a handful of counts. This chain uses TRBV24-1 with TRBJ2-5; 12 nucleotides align to TRBD1. Germline V gene lookup returns CDR1 KGHDR and CDR2 SFDVKD. The CDR3 has 16 residues. Trimming cost V 3 bases and J 11 bases; bases outside gene matches: 12. The CDR3 protein is CATSDGGQGAYNEQYF. Here the CDR3 DNA reads TGTGCCACCAGTGATGGGGGACAGGGGGCCTACAATGAGCAGTACTTC.

This clonotype was found many times. This chain joins TRBV7-2 and TRBJ2-3; a possible D gene is TRBD2 (5 bases). The CDR3 is made up of 16 amino acids. Germline V gene sequence: CDR1 SGHTA, CDR2 FQGNSA. Deletions cut 5 bases from V and 0 bases from J, with 15 bases between. CDR3 amino acids: CASSPPPGTSTDTQYF. The CDR3 DNA follows: TGTGCCAGCAGCCCCCCTCCGGGAACTAGCACAGATACGCAGTATTTT. Full variable domain (rest looked up from reference TRBV7-2 and TRBJ2-3): GAGVSQSPSNKVTEKGKDVELRCDPISGHTALYWYRQSLGQGLEFLIYFQGNSAPDKSGLPSDRFSAERTGGSVSTLTIQRTQQEDSAVYLCASSPPPGTSTDTQYFGPGTRLTVL.

In this sample, this clonotype turned up a few times. The chain has TRBV6-5 and TRBJ1-2, with D perhaps TRBD1 (6 bases). V lost 4 bases and J 5 bases, leaving 17 bases between the germline ends. Per germline, CDR1 MNHEY and CDR2 SVGAGI. There are 15 residues in the CDR3. The CDR3 is CASSSPGQLIYGYTF. CDR3 coding DNA: TGTGCCAGCAGTTCACCGGGACAACTAATTTATGGCTACACCTTC.

The chain employs TRBV9 and TRBJ2-7; D is undetermined. The CDR3 is made up of 13 amino acids. Germline V lookup: CDR1 SGDLS, CDR2 YYNGEE. Deletions cut 3 bases from V and 1 base from J, with 8 bases between. CDR3 coding DNA: TGTGCCAGCAGCGACGGCGCATCCTACGAGCAGTACTTC. It yields the protein CASSDGASYEQYF.

This clonotype appeared many times. CDR3 sequence: CASSEADDGFGYTF. The CDR3 coding sequence is TGTGCCAGCAGTGAAGCGGACGACGGCTTCGGCTACACCTTC. This chain joins TRBV6-1 and TRBJ1-2, with D uncertain. V lost 0 bases and J lost 8, with 13 bases in between. Germline assignment: CDR1 MNHNS and CDR2 SASEGT. This CDR3 spans 14 amino acids.

A remark on this clonotype: A much larger clonotype is one base distant, so this may be a read error. V usage is TRBV3-1 and J usage is TRBJ1-2; no firm D call. The germline CDR1 and CDR2 sequences are LGHDT and YNNKEL (reference sequence). The CDR3 has 14 amino acids. CDR3 loop: CASSRGHTNYGHTF. The DNA for the CDR3 is TGTGCCAGCAGCCGAGGGCATACTAACTATGGCCACACCTTC.

This clonotype was counted at least ten times. The chain couples TRBV5-1 to TRBJ2-1; 12 bases align to TRBD1. Germline lookup yields CDR1 SGHRS and CDR2 YFSETQ. With 3 bases clipped from V and 4 bases from J, the junction kept 14 bases outside the gene matches. This CDR3 region has 19 residues. Here the CDR3 reads CASSSMIGTGGARYNEQFF. The CDR3 coding sequence is TGCGCCAGCAGCTCTATGATCGGGACAGGGGGCGCCCGGTACAATGAGCAGTTCTTC.

This clonotype was picked up a small number of times. V usage is TRBV15 and J usage is TRBJ2-1, with TRBD2 matching over 14 bases. The CDR3 consists of 18 residues. CDR1 is LNHNV and CDR2 is YYDKDF in the germline V gene (reference sequence). The ends lost 1 base at V and 6 bases at J; junction bases unmatched: 8. CDR3 bases: TGTGCCACCAGCAGAGTATCGACTAGCGGGGGGGCGGGCAATGAGCAGTTCTTC. It translates to CATSRVSTSGGAGNEQFF.

This sequence joins TRBV7-9 and TRBJ1-2; maybe TRBD1 (6 bases). The germline gives CDR1 SEHNR, CDR2 FQNEAQ (reference sequence). This CDR3 contains 13 residues. Trimming shortened V by 3 bases and J by 6 bases, and 11 bases separated the two germline ends. The CDR3: CASSFMGGHGYTF. In DNA, the CDR3 is TGTGCCAGCAGCTTTATGGGGGGCCATGGCTACACCTTC.